The 21 T cell receptor beta chains given below trace back to one sample, sequenced in a study of blood T cell repertoires in COVID-19. Assay: immunoSEQ multiplex PCR; the TCRdb copy retains only in-frame clones and omits some. The sample records about 320,000 clones, roughly 86% being singletons. The source material was PBMCs or T cells enriched from blood (not recorded which). These receptors all come from a young woman who had recovered from COVID-19.

The chain joins TRBV10-3 to TRBJ1-2; 12 bases fit TRBD1. This CDR3 is 14 amino acids long. J gave up 4 bases and V 6 bases, and 3 bases lay outside the gene matches. CDR1 ENHRY and CDR2 SYGVKD come from the germline V gene. CDR3 nucleotides: TGTGCCATCAGGGGGACAGGGGGCTTCTATGGCTACACCTTC. Translation: CAIRGTGGFYGYTF.

In its sample, this clone was seen once. The rearrangement uses TRBV2 and TRBJ1-5, with 7 nucleotides matching TRBD1. The germline V gene has CDR1 SNHLY and CDR2 FYNNEI. The V segment lost 3 bases and the J segment 6 bases; nucleotides outside the gene matches: 11. The CDR3 sequence is 16 residues long. CDR3 sequence reads: CASSEQTTGAGQPQHF. CDR3 DNA: TGTGCCAGCAGTGAGCAAACCACAGGGGCCGGTCAGCCCCAGCATTTT. Together with reference TRBV2 and TRBJ1-5, the CDR3 gives the full variable domain: EPEVTQTPSHQVTQMGQEVILRCVPISNHLYFYWYRQILGQKVEFLVSFYNNEISEKSEIFDDQFSVERPDGSNFTLKIRSTKLEDSAMYFCASSEQTTGAGQPQHFGDGTRLSIL.

The gene calls are TRBV6-2 or TRBV6-3 and TRBJ1-1; TRBD1 is a possible D gene (6 bases). Trimming took 0 bases from V and 2 from J, leaving 13 bases between them. The germline gives CDR1 MNHEY, CDR2 SVGEGT. The CDR3 contains 16 residues. The CDR3: CASSYSTGQRNTEAFF. The DNA of the CDR3 is TGTGCCAGCAGTTACTCGACCGGACAGAGAAACACTGAAGCTTTCTTT.

The chain has TRBV11-3 and TRBJ2-3, with D possibly matching TRBD2 (6 bases). The germline V and J ends were trimmed by 5 bases and 0 bases, with 9 bases remaining between them. This CDR3 is built from 14 residues. Germline V gene lookup returns CDR1 SGHNT and CDR2 YENEEA. The DNA for the CDR3 is TGTGCCAGCAGCCCCGGGACTAGCACAGATACGCAGTATTTT. As protein: CASSPGTSTDTQYF.

The CDR3, as DNA: TGTGCCAGCAGCGAACAGGGCGGAAATTCACCCCTCCACTTT. This sequence encodes CASSEQGGNSPLHF. This chain links TRBV11-2 with TRBJ1-6; D possibly corresponds to TRBD1 (6 bases). Germline CDR1 SGHAT, CDR2 FQNNGV. The CDR3 extends over 14 amino acids. V was shortened by 5 bases and J by 7 bases, with 12 bases between the two germline ends.

J is TRBJ1-5 and V is TRBV28, with 10 nucleotides matching TRBD1. This CDR3 has 15 amino acids. The V gene's germline CDR1 is MDHEN and CDR2 SYDVKM. V shed 6 bases, J shed 2 bases, and the junction held 4 bases outside the gene matches. CDR3 coding DNA: TGTGCCAGCAGCCGGGACAGGGGAGGCAATCAGCCCCAGCATTTT. Protein: CASSRDRGGNQPQHF.

The rearrangement joins TRBV7-7 to TRBJ2-2; no firm D call. CDR3 length: 16 amino acids. Germline assignment: CDR1 SSHAT and CDR2 FNYEAQ (reference sequence). V was trimmed by 2 bases and J by 0 bases, leaving 10 bases between them. For the CDR3, the DNA is TGTGCCAGCAGCTTATCACTTCTAGCGAACACCGGGGAGCTGTTTTTT. As protein: CASSLSLLANTGELFF.

The chain employs TRBV10-2 and TRBJ1-1; 10 positions agree with TRBD1. Per germline, CDR1 WSHSY and CDR2 SAAADI. J was trimmed by 7 bases and V by 2 bases; bases with no gene match: 7. The CDR3 is 15 residues long. CDR3 DNA sequence: TGCGCCAGCAGTGAGGACAGGGGGCCAGTGGATGAAGCTTTCTTT. This sequence encodes CASSEDRGPVDEAFF.

The chain joins TRBV29-1 to TRBJ1-4; D perhaps matches TRBD1 (5 bases). Deletions cut 6 bases from V and 6 bases from J, with 11 bases between. The CDR3 has 12 amino acids. The germline CDR1 and CDR2 sequences are SQVTM and ANQGSEA. This CDR3 reads CSVSQGDEKLFF. The CDR3 DNA reads as TGCAGCGTAAGCCAGGGTGATGAAAAACTGTTTTTT.

This clone has only one observation. The chain joins TRBV3-1 (or the pseudogene TRBV3-2) to TRBJ2-1; 7 positions agree with TRBD2. The CDR3 spans 15 residues. Unmatched junction bases numbered 8, after V lost 1 base and J lost 8 bases. In germline, CDR1 is LGHDT, CDR2 YNNKEL (reference sequence). The CDR3, as DNA: TGTGCCAGCAGCCAAGTTGAGCGCGGGAGCGATGAGCAGTTCTTC. Translating gives CASSQVERGSDEQFF.

The rearrangement joins TRBV27 to TRBJ1-1; TRBD1 aligns across 8 bases. CDR3 length: 16 residues. The germline V gene has CDR1 MNHEY and CDR2 SMNVEV (reference sequence). V was pared by 2 bases and J by 0 bases, with 5 bases of the junction left unmatched. In DNA form, the CDR3 reads TGTGCCAGCAGTTTAGGGACAGGAGGGGTGAACACTGAAGCTTTCTTT. Translated: CASSLGTGGVNTEAFF.

The chain has TRBV5-4 and TRBJ2-7; D may be TRBD1 (5 bases). CDR1 SGHNT and CDR2 YYREEE come from the germline V gene (reference sequence). Trimming shortened V by 4 bases and J by 5 bases, and 10 bases separated the two germline ends. This CDR3 comprises 12 residues. The CDR3 nucleotides are TGTGCCAGCAGCGAGACAGAAAACGAGCAGTACTTC. The encoded protein is CASSETENEQYF.

J is TRBJ2-7 and V is TRBV5-1, with 9 bases lining up with TRBD1. Unmatched junction bases numbered 13, after V lost 4 bases and J lost 5 bases. The V gene's germline CDR1 is SGHRS and CDR2 YFSETQ. The CDR3 length is 16 residues. The CDR3 here is CASSNKPGQGSNEQYF. The CDR3 DNA reads TGCGCCAGCAGCAACAAACCGGGACAGGGCTCGAACGAGCAGTACTTC.

The chain recombines TRBV28 with TRBJ1-2; unclear D gene. The V gene lost 4 bases and the J gene lost 8 bases, with 8 bases spanning the gap. The CDR3 is made up of 11 amino acids. Germline V gene lookup returns CDR1 MDHEN and CDR2 SYDVKM. CDR3 nucleotide sequence: TGTGCCAGCAGTTCCCGGTGGGGCTACACCTTC. Protein product: CASSSRWGYTF.

This clone was seen just once. CDR3 bases: TGTGCCACCAGTGATGACAGGGGCGGCTACACCTTC. This gives the protein CATSDDRGGYTF. The rearrangement links TRBV24-1 to TRBJ1-2, with TRBD1 matching over 8 bases. CDR3 length equals 12 residues. The germline CDR1 and CDR2 sequences are KGHDR and SFDVKD. Trimming cost V 3 bases and J 8 bases; bases outside gene matches: 1.

This clone has only one observation. The CDR3 bases are TGTGCCAGCAGCTTAACTACAGGGGTCGTCGAATACAATGAGCAGTTCTTC. It specifies CASSLTTGVVEYNEQFF. The rearrangement joins TRBV7-6 to TRBJ2-1; 7 nucleotides line up with TRBD1. CDR1 is SGHVS, CDR2 FNYEAQ, per germline. The CDR3 consists of 17 residues. The V gene end was trimmed by 2 bases and the J gene end by 4 bases; junction bases not matched to a gene: 11.

The chain carries TRBV6-5 and TRBJ2-1; D remains unclear. The CDR3 is 14 amino acids. Germline CDR1 MNHEY, CDR2 SVGAGI. V lost 8 bases, J lost 5 bases, and 16 bases lay in between. The CDR3 here is CASGYETPDNEQFF. The CDR3 DNA reads TGTGCCAGCGGCTATGAGACACCAGACAATGAGCAGTTCTTC.

The rearrangement uses TRBV15 and TRBJ2-2, with unresolved D. CDR1 and CDR2 (germline): LNHNV, YYDKDF (reference sequence). Trimming stripped 5 bases from V and 2 bases from J, with 9 bases between. The CDR3 loop spans 14 amino acids. This CDR3 is CATSLDLNTGELFF. The CDR3 nucleotides are TGTGCCACCAGCCTTGACTTAAACACCGGGGAGCTGTTTTTT.

This clone was observed a single time. This chain connects TRBV20-1 to TRBJ1-3, with D hard to call. Germline V gene lookup returns CDR1 DFQATT and CDR2 SNEGSKA (reference sequence). This CDR3 is 13 amino acids long. Between the trimmed V and J ends, which lost 3 bases and 2 bases, there was a span of 8 bases. CDR3 nucleotide sequence: TGCAGTGCTAGTTTCACTCCTGGAAACACCATATATTTT. This encodes CSASFTPGNTIYF.

This clone was seen just once. The CDR3 region has the DNA TGTGCCAGCAGCCAAGGACTAGTGGTCGGGGAGCTGTTTTTT. Protein product: CASSQGLVVGELFF. The chain has TRBV14 and TRBJ2-2, with D perhaps TRBD2 (6 bases). This CDR3 region has 14 residues. The V gene's germline CDR1 is SGHDN and CDR2 FVKESK. V lost 1 base to trimming and J lost 7 bases, with 10 bases between them.

The CDR3 coding sequence is TGCGCCAGCAGCCAAGACATCCGGGAGTTTCTCGGGTCCTACGAGCAGTACTTC. It specifies CASSQDIREFLGSYEQYF. J is TRBJ2-7 and V is TRBV4-1; tentative D call: TRBD2 (6 bases). CDR1 is MGHRA and CDR2 is YSYEKL in the germline V gene. The V end was cut by 0 bases, the J end by 1 base, with 19 bases between. The CDR3 contains 18 residues.